This TCR beta chain was found in a study of glioma-infiltrating T cells after dendritic cell vaccination. About the study: Autologous tumor lysate-pulsed dendritic cell vaccination was given between about 2002 and 2013. Autologous tumor lysate was loaded overnight onto monocyte-derived dendritic cells grown seven to eight days with IL-4 and GM-CSF. Study-wide findings and caveats: Complete blood and tumor specimen sets were limited to few patients. Patients with more pretreatment TILs had longer time to progression and survival.

Notes on this clone: No antigen is known for it.

Profiled with immunoSEQ multiplex PCR; TCRdb holds only in-frame clones, not every one. The profile shows around 60,000 clones, about 85% of them singletons. The time point: after dendritic cell vaccination, including at tumor progression/relapse. The CDR3 loop spans 16 amino acids. Source: blood, taken after dendritic cell vaccination. The receptor comes from a human donor with glioblastoma. V is TRBV21-1 and J is TRBJ2-3; TRBD2, the table's D call, was not compared with the DNA. TRBV21-1 corresponds to a pseudogene. CDR3 amino acids: CASSKTDSFSTDTQYF. For the CDR3, the DNA is TGTGCCAGCAGCAAAACCGACTCTTTTAGCACAGATACGCAGTATTTT.